These T cell receptor beta chains were read from a single sample in a study of T-cell memory formation after mild COVID-19. TCRdb re-called the 5' RACE reads with MiXCR, one entry per CDR3 protein. Altogether 300,000 to 400,000 distinct CDR3 sequences are present, about 16% being singletons, with the ten largest covering approximately 20%. Sequencing was performed on PBMCs or a T cell subset sorted from them (not recorded which). The receptors were sampled from a man in his late teens or twenties who had mild COVID-19 (a few samples of this study predate the infection). Cell type and time point are not known. The CDR3 runs from the conserved cysteine through the conserved F or W. D genes are given only for firm matches. Clone sizes are given selectively: once, few, many, or a class where the clone is expanded.

v_call	clone_size	j_call	d_call	cdr3_aa	cdr3_nt
TRBV2	NA	TRBJ2-3	NA	CASNRALGTDTQYF	TGTGCCAGCAATAGGGCCCTGGGGACAGATACGCAGTATTTT
TRBV4-1	few	TRBJ1-5	NA	CASSHDPGSNPNQPQHF	TGCGCCAGCAGCCATGATCCCGGGAGCAACCCCAATCAGCCCCAGCATTTT
TRBV20-1	few	TRBJ2-4	NA	CSASATRGLTVKNIQYF	TGCAGTGCTAGCGCTACCCGGGGCCTAACCGTCAAAAACATTCAGTACTTC
TRBV12-5	NA	TRBJ1-5	NA	CASGWDVYSNQPQHF	TGTGCTAGTGGCTGGGACGTTTATAGCAATCAGCCCCAGCATTTT
TRBV9	many	TRBJ2-3	NA	CASSVSGGLTSRDTQYF	TGTGCCAGCAGCGTATCCGGCGGATTGACGTCTCGGGATACGCAGTATTTT
TRBV11-2	NA	TRBJ2-1	NA	CASRSRYNEQFF	TGTGCCAGCAGGTCCCGGTACAATGAGCAGTTCTTC
TRBV29-1	many	TRBJ2-2	TRBD1	CSATTGLTGELFF	TGCAGCGCGACGACAGGGCTAACCGGGGAGCTGTTTTTT
TRBV6-6	few	TRBJ1-5	NA	CASSYISQNQPQHF	TGTGCCAGCAGTTACATATCACAGAATCAGCCCCAGCATTTT
TRBV7-8	NA	TRBJ1-2	TRBD1	CASSLRTGGTSNYGYTF	TGTGCCAGCAGCTTACGTACAGGGGGCACCTCTAACTATGGCTACACCTTC
TRBV7-8	many	TRBJ1-1	NA	CASSLVPGLILTEAFF	TGTGCCAGCAGCTTAGTTCCAGGGCTTATCCTCACTGAAGCTTTCTTT
TRBV20-1	NA	TRBJ1-6	NA	CSAPDRDHHFF	TGCAGTGCCCCGGACCGAGATCACCATTTTTTT
TRBV7-9	few	TRBJ1-1	NA	CASSSRGGQDIEAFF	TGTGCCAGCAGCTCGCGCGGTGGGCAGGACATTGAAGCTTTCTTT
TRBV5-1	few	TRBJ2-6	NA	CASRKISGANVLTF	TGCGCCAGCAGAAAGATCTCTGGGGCCAACGTCCTGACTTTC
TRBV30	NA	TRBJ1-1	NA	CAWSVLRGRTEAFF	TGTGCCTGGAGTGTACTCAGGGGACGAACTGAAGCTTTCTTT
TRBV12-3/TRBV12-4	NA	TRBJ1-5	TRBD1	CASSQGAYDQPQHF	TGTGCCAGCAGTCAGGGGGCTTATGATCAGCCCCAGCATTTT
TRBV19	NA	TRBJ2-5	TRBD2	CASSIGLAGVLGETQYF	TGTGCCAGTAGTATCGGACTAGCGGGGGTTTTGGGAGAGACCCAGTACTTC
TRBV9	few	TRBJ2-7	TRBD1	CASSVRDRDNEQYF	TGTGCCAGCAGCGTACGGGACAGGGACAACGAGCAGTACTTC
TRBV6-6	NA	TRBJ1-2	NA	CASSYLANYGYTF	TGTGCCAGCAGTTACCTAGCTAACTATGGCTACACCTTC
TRBV6-2/TRBV6-3	many	TRBJ2-7	NA	CASLRGDSSYEQYF	TGTGCCAGTCTCCGTGGGGACTCGTCCTACGAGCAGTACTTC
TRBV6-1	NA	TRBJ2-3	TRBD2	CASSEKRAGRVGTDTQYF	TGTGCCAGCAGTGAAAAGCGGGCAGGGAGGGTGGGCACAGATACGCAGTATTTT
TRBV19	NA	TRBJ1-5	TRBD1	CASSTALGQGYQPQHF	TGTGCCAGTAGTACGGCTCTGGGACAGGGGTATCAGCCCCAGCATTTT
TRBV7-3	few	TRBJ2-2	TRBD1	CASRYTGAGELFF	TGTGCCAGCAGATACACAGGGGCCGGGGAGCTGTTTTTT
TRBV6-5	few	TRBJ2-1	NA	CASSDYGTFPNEQFF	TGTGCCAGCAGTGACTACGGGACCTTTCCCAATGAGCAGTTCTTC
TRBV12-3/TRBV12-4	few	TRBJ2-1	TRBD2	CASSPRLAGGLEQFF	TGTGCCAGCAGTCCCCGACTAGCGGGGGGGCTTGAGCAGTTCTTC
TRBV9	NA	TRBJ2-1	NA	CASSPQGSYNEQFF	TGTGCCAGCAGCCCCCAGGGCTCCTACAATGAGCAGTTCTTC
TRBV12-3/TRBV12-4	NA	TRBJ2-1	TRBD2	CASSTTSGGNEQFF	TGTGCCAGCAGTACTACTAGCGGGGGTAATGAGCAGTTCTTC
TRBV5-1	few	TRBJ1-3	NA	CASSSGDPGNTIYF	TGCGCCAGCAGCTCGGGGGACCCTGGAAACACCATATATTTT
TRBV7-3	NA	TRBJ2-1	TRBD2	CASSSPLPHGTSGGSSYNEQFF	TGTGCCAGCAGCTCCCCCCTCCCCCACGGGACTAGCGGGGGGTCGTCCTACAATGAGCAGTTCTTC
TRBV4-3	NA	TRBJ2-3	TRBD2	CASSQGLAGGAGTDTQYF	TGCGCCAGCAGCCAAGGTTTAGCGGGGGGCGCAGGCACAGATACGCAGTATTTT
TRBV10-3	many	TRBJ2-7	NA	CAISESEGGEQYF	TGTGCCATCAGTGAGTCCGAGGGCGGCGAGCAGTACTTC
TRBV11-2	few	TRBJ1-5	NA	CASSLDRKQPQHF	TGTGCCAGCAGCTTAGATAGGAAGCAGCCCCAGCATTTT
TRBV7-2	NA	TRBJ1-4	NA	CASSLDGGNEKLFF	TGTGCCAGCAGCTTAGACGGGGGTAATGAAAAACTGTTTTTT